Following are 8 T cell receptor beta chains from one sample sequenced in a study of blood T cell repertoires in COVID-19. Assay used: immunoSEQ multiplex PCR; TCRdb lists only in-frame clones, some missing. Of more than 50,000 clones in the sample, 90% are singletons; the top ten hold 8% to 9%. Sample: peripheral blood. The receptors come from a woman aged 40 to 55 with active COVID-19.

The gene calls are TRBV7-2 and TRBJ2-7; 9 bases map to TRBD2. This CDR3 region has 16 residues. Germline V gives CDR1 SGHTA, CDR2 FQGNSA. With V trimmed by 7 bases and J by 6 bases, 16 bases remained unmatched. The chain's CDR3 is CASTLIGLGLASEQYF. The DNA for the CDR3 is TGTGCCAGCACCTTGATAGGCTTGGGACTAGCATCCGAGCAGTACTTC.

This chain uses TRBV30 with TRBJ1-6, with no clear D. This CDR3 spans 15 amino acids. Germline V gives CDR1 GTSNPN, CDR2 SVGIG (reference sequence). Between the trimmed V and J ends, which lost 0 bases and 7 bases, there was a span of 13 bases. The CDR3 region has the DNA TGTGCCTGGAGTGTATCGGTACCGCTGAATTCACCCCTCCACTTT. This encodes CAWSVSVPLNSPLHF.

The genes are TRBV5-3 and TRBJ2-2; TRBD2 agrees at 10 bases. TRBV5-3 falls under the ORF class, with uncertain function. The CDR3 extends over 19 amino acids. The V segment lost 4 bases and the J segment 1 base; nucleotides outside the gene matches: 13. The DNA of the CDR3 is TGTGCCAGAAGCCCACTAGCGGGGAGAGCCTTATTGAACACCGGGGAGCTGTTTTTT. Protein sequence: CARSPLAGRALLNTGELFF.

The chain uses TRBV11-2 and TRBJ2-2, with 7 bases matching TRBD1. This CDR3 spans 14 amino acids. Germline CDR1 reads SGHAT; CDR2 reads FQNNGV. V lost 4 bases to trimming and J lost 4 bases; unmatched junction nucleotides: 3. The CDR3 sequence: CASSSTGSTGELFF. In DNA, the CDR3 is TGTGCCAGCAGCTCGACAGGGAGCACCGGGGAGCTGTTTTTT.

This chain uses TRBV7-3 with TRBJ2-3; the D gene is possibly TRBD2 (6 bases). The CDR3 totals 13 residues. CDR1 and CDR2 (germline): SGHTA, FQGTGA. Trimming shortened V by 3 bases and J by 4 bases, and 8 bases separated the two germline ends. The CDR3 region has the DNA TGTGCCAGCAGCTTTGGAGGGGCAGATACGCAGTATTTT. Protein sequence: CASSFGGADTQYF.

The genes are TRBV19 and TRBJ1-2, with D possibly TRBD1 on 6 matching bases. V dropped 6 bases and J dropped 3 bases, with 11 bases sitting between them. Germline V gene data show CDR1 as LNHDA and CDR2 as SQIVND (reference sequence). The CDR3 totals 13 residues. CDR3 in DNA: TGTGCCAGTAGCGAACAGGGTCACTATGGCTACACCTTC. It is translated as CASSEQGHYGYTF.

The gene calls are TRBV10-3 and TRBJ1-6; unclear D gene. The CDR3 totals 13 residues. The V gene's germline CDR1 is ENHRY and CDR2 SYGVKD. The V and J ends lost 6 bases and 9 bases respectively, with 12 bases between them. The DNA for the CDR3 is TGTGCCATCAGCCTCCAAGCCGGTTCACCCCTCCACTTT. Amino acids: CAISLQAGSPLHF.

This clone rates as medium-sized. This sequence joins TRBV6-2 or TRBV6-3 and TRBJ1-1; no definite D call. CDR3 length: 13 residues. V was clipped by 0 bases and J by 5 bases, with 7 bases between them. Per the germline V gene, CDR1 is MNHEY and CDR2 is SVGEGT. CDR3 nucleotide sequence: TGTGCCAGCAGTTACTCAGTTGAGACTGAAGCTTTCTTT. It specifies CASSYSVETEAFF.